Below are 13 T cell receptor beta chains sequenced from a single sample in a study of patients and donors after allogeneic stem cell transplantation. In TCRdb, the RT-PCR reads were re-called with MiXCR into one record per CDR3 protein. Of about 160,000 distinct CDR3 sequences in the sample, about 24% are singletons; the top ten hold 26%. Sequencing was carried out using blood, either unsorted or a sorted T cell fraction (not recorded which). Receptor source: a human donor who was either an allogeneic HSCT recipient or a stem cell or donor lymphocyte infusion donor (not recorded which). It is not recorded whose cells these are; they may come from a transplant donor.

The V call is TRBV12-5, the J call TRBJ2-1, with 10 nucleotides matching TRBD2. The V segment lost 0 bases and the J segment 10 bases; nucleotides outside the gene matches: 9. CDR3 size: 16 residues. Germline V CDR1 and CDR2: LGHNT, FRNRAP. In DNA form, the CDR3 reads TGTGCTAGTGGTTTGGTTTCCAGCGGGAGGGCCCGGGAGCAGTTCTTC. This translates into CASGLVSSGRAREQFF. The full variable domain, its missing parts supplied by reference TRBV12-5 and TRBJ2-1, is DARVTQTPRHKVTEMGQEVTMRCQPILGHNTVFWYRQTMMQGLELLAYFRNRAPLDDSGMPKDRFSAEMPDATLATLKIQPSEPRDSAVYFCASGLVSSGRAREQFFGPGTRLTVL.

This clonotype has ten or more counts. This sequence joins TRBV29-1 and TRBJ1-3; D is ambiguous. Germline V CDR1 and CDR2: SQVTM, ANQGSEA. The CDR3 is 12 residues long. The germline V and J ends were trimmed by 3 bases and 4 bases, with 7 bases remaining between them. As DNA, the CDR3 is TGCAGCGTTGACATGGGAGGAAACACCATATATTTT. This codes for CSVDMGGNTIYF.

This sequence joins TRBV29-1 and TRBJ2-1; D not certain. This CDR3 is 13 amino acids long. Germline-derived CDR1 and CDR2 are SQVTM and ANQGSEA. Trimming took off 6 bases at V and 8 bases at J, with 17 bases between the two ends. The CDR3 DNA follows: TGCAGCGTGAAGTATCAGCCTGCGGATGAGCAGTTCTTC. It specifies CSVKYQPADEQFF.

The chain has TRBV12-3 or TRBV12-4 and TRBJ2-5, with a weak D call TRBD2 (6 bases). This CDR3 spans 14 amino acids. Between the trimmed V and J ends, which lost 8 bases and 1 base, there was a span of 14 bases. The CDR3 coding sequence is TGTGCCAGCGGTGTGGCGGGACCCCAAGAGACCCAGTACTTC. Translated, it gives CASGVAGPQETQYF.

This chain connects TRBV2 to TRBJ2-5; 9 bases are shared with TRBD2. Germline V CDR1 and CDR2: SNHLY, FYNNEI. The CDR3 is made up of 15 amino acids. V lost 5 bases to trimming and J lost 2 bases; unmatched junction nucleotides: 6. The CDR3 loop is CASSNLAGRQETQYF. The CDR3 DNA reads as TGTGCCAGCAGTAATCTAGCGGGGCGTCAAGAGACCCAGTACTTC.

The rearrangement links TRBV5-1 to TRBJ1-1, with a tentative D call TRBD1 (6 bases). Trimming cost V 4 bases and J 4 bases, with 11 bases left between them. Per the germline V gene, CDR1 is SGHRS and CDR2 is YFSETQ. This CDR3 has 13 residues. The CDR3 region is CASSLQGVTEAFF. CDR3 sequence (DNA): TGCGCCAGCAGCCTACAGGGCGTCACTGAAGCTTTCTTT.

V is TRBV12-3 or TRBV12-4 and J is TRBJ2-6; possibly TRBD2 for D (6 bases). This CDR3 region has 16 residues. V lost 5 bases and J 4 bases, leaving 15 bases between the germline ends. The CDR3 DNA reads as TGTGCCAGCAGTACACTCGGGGGAAAAGGGGCCAACGTCCTGACTTTC. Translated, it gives CASSTLGGKGANVLTF.

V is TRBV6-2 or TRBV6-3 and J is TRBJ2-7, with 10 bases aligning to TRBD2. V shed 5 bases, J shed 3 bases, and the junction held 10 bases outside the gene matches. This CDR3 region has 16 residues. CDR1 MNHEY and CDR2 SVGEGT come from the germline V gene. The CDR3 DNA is TGTGCCAGCAGTCCCGGGGCTAGCGGGAGTTTCTACGAGCAGTACTTC. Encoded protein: CASSPGASGSFYEQYF.

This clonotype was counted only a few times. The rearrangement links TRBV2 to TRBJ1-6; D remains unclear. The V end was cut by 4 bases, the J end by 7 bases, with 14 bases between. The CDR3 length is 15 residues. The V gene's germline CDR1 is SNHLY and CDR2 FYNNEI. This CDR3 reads CASSGQAKANSPLHF. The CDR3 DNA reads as TGTGCCAGCAGTGGGCAGGCAAAGGCGAATTCACCCCTCCACTTT.

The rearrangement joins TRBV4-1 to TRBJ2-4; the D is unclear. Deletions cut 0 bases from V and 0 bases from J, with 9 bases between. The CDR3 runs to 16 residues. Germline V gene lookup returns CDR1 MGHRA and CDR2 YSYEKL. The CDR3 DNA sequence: TGCGCCAGCAGCCAAGACCTAGTCCTAGCCAAAAACATTCAGTACTTC. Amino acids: CASSQDLVLAKNIQYF.

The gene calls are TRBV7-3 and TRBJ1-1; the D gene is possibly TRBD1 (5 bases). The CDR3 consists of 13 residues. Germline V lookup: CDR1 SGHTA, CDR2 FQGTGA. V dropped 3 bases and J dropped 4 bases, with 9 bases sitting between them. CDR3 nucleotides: TGTGCCAGCAGCTTTCGCACAGGCACTGAAGCTTTCTTT. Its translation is CASSFRTGTEAFF.

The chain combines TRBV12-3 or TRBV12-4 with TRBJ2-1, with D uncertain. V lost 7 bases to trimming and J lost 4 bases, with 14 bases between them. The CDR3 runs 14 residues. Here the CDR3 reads CASTPAESYNEQFF. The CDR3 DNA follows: TGTGCCAGCACTCCGGCAGAAAGTTACAATGAGCAGTTCTTC.

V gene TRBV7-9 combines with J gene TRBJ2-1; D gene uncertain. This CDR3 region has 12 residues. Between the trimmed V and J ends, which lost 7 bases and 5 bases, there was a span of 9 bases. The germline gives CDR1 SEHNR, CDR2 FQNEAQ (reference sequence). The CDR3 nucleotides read TGTGCCAGCACCGAACTTGACAATGAGCAGTTCTTC. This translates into CASTELDNEQFF.